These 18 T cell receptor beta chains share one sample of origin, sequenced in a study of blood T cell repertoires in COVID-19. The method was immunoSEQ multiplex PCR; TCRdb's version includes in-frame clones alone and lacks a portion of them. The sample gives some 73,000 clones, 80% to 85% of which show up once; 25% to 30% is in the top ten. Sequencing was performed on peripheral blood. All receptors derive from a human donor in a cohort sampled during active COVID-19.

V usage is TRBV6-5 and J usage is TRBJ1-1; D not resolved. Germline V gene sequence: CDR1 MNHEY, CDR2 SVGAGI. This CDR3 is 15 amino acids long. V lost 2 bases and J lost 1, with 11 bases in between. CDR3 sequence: CASSYGQTRNTEAFF. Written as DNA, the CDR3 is TGTGCCAGCAGTTACGGGCAGACAAGGAACACTGAAGCTTTCTTT.

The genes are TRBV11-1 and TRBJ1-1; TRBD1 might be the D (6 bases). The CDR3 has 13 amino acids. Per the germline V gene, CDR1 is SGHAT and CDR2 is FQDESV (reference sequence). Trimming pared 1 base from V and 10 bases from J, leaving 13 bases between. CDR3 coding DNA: TGTGCCAGCAGCTTAGAAGGGGGTTCAGGAGCTTTCTTT. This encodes CASSLEGGSGAFF.

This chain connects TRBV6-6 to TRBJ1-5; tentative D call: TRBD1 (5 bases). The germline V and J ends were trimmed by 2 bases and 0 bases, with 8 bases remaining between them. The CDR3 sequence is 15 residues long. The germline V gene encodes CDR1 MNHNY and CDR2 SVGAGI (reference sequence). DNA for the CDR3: TGTGCCAGCAGTTACGACAGATATAGCAATCAGCCCCAGCATTTT. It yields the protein CASSYDRYSNQPQHF.

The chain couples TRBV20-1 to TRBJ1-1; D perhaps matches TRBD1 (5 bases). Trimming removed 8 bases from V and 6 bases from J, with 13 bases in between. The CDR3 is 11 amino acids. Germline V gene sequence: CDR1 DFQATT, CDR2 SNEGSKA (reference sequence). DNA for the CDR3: TGCAGTCGTAATGGAGGGGCTGAAGCTTTCTTT. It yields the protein CSRNGGAEAFF.

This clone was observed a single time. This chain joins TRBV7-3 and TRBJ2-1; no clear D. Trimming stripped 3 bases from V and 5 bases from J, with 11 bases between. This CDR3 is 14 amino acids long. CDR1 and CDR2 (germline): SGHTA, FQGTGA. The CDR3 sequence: CASSFGPANNEQFF. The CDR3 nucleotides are TGTGCCAGCAGCTTTGGGCCAGCTAACAATGAGCAGTTCTTC. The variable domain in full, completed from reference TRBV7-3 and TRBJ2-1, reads GAGVSQTPSNKVTEKGKYVELRCDPISGHTALYWYRQSLGQGPEFLIYFQGTGAADDSGLPNDRFFAVRPEGSVSTLKIQRTERGDSAVYLCASSFGPANNEQFFGPGTRLTVL.

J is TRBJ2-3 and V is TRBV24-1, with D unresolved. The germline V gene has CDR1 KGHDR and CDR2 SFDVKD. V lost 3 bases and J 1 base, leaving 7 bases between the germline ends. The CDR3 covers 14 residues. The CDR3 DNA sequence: TGTGCCACCAGTGATCCCCGGGGCACAGATACGCAGTATTTT. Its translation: CATSDPRGTDTQYF.

This CDR3 reads CASSLQELLTDTQYF. The CDR3 DNA reads TGTGCCAGCAGCCTCCAAGAACTACTCACAGATACGCAGTATTTT. The chain joins TRBV7-8 to TRBJ2-3, with D hard to call. Germline values: CDR1 SGHVS, CDR2 FQNEAQ. The germline V and J ends were trimmed by 5 bases and 2 bases, with 14 bases remaining between them. The CDR3 consists of 15 residues.

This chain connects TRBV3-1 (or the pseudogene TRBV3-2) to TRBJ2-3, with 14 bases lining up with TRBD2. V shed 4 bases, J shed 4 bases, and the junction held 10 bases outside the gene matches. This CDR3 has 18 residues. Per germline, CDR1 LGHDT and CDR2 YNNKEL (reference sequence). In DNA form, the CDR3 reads TGTGCCAGCAGCCCCCACCGACTAGCGGGGGGGCCGGCAGATACGCAGTATTTT. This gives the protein CASSPHRLAGGPADTQYF.

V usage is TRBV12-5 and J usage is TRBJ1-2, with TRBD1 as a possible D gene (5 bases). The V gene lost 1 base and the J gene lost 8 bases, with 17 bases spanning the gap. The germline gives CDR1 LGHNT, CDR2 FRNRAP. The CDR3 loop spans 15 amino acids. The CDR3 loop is CASGLDGTRVRGYTF. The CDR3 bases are TGTGCTAGTGGTTTGGACGGGACTAGGGTGAGAGGCTACACCTTC. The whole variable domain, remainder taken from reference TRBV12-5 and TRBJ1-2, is DARVTQTPRHKVTEMGQEVTMRCQPILGHNTVFWYRQTMMQGLELLAYFRNRAPLDDSGMPKDRFSAEMPDATLATLKIQPSEPRDSAVYFCASGLDGTRVRGYTFGSGTRLTVV.

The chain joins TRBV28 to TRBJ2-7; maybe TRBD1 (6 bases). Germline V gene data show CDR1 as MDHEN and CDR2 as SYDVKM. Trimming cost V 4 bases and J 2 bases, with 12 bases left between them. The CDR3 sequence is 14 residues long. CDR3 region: CASSSLTGAYEQYF. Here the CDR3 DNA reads TGTGCCAGCAGTTCCCTGACAGGAGCCTACGAGCAGTACTTC.

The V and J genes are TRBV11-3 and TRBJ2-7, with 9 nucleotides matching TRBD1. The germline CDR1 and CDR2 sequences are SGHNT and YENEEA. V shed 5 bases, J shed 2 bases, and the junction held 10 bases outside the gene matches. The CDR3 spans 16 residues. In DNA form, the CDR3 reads TGTGCCAGCAGCCCGGGACAGGGTATCTACCCCTACGAGCAGTACTTC. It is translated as CASSPGQGIYPYEQYF.

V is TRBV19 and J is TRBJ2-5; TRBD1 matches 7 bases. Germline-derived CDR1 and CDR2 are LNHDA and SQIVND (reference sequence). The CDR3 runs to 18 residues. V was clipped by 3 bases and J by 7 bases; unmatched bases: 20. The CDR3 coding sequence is TGTGCCAGTAGTATCCACCACAGGGGCCCTGGTTTTGGCGGGACCCAGTACTTC. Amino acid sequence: CASSIHHRGPGFGGTQYF.

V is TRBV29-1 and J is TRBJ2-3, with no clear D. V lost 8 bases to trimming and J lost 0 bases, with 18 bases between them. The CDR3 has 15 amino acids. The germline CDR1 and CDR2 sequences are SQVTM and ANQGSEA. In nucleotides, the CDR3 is TGCAGCTCCCGTGCTTACTATTCTAGCACAGATACGCAGTATTTT. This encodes CSSRAYYSSTDTQYF.

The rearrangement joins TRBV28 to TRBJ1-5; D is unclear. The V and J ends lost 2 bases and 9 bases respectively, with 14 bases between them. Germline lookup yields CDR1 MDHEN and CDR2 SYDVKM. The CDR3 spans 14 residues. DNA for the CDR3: TGTGCCAGCAGTTTACGGTCCCGAGCGCGGCCCCAGCATTTT. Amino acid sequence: CASSLRSRARPQHF.

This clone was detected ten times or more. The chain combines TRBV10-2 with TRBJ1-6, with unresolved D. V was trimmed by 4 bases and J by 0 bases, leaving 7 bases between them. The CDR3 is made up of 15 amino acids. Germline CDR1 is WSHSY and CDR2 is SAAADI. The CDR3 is CASSVGSSYNSPLHF. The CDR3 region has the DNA TGCGCCAGCAGTGTGGGGAGCTCCTATAATTCACCCCTCCACTTT.

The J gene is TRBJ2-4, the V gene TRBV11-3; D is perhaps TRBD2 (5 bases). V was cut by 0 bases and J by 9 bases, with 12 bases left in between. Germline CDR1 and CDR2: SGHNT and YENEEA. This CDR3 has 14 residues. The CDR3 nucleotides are TGTGCCAGCAGCTTAGAAGCGCGAGGGCCCATTCAGTACTTC. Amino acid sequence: CASSLEARGPIQYF.

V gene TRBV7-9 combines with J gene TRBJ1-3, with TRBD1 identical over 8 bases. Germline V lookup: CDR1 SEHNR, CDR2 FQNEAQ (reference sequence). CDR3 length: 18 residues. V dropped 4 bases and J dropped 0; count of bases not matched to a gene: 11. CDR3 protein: CASSSSGQGGISGNTIYF. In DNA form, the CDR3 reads TGTGCCAGCAGCTCTTCCGGACAGGGAGGGATCTCTGGAAACACCATATATTTT.

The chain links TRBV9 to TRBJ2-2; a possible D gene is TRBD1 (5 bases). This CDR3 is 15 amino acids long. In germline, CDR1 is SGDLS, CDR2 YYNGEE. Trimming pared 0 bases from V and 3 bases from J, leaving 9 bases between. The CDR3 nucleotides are TGTGCCAGCAGCGTAGCCAGGGTCGACACCGGGGAGCTGTTTTTT. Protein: CASSVARVDTGELFF.